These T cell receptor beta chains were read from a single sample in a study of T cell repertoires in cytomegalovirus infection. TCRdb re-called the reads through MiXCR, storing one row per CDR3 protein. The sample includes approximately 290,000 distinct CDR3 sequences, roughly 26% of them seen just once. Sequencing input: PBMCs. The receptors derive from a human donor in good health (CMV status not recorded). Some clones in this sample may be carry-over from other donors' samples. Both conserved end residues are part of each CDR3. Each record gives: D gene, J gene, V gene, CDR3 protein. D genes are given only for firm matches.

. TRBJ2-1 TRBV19 CASSITVALPYNEQFF
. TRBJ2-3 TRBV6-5 CASGRHSSGGGTDTQYF
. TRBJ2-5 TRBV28 CASSPPWGGIETQYF
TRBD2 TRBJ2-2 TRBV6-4 CASRASGRVTGELFF
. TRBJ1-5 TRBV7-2 CASSLAAAPWSQHF
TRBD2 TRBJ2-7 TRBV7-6 CASSFLAGGSYEQYF
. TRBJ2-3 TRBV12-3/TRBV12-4 CASSLGSQGIDTQYF
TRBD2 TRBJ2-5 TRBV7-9 CASSRSLAGETQYF
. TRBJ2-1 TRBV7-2 CASSAGDPGRRNEQFF
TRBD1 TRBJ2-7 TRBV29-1 CSVAEAGGRSEQYF